The 15 T cell receptor beta chains in this list originate from one sample, sequenced in a study of T cell repertoires in ileal Crohn's disease (dated by TCRdb to about 2019). Library preparation was by the immunoSEQ multiplex PCR assay. The clones in this table, taken by TCRdb from immuneACCESS, are in-frame only. Not every clone is retained; where verified, under half of the shortfall comes from an unresolved V gene, and the cause of the rest is unknown. The sample table contains about 11,000 clones; only one count was recorded for more than 60% of them. The ten largest account for over 13% of the sample. Per the publication, the time point label means: neoterminal ileum biopsy at postoperative endoscopy, about 6 months after surgery. The sample was ileal tissue. The receptor source for this set is an adult with Crohn's disease.

J is TRBJ2-2 and V is TRBV7-2, with D maybe TRBD1 (8 bases). Per germline, CDR1 SGHTA and CDR2 FQGNSA. Trimming removed 2 bases from V and 5 bases from J, with 21 bases in between. The CDR3 covers 18 residues. CDR3 sequence: CASSLRGGSGGRTGELFF. As DNA, the CDR3 is TGTGCCAGCAGCTTAAGGGGAGGGTCAGGGGGCCGGACCGGGGAGCTGTTTTTT.

The DNA for the CDR3 is TGTGCCAGCAGCTTAACGGGGGGATCGGGAGAGCAGTACTTC. Residues: CASSLTGGSGEQYF. The chain combines TRBV7-2 with TRBJ2-7, with 7 bases matching TRBD2. Germline loops: CDR1 SGHTA, CDR2 FQGNSA. The CDR3 is made up of 14 amino acids. The J segment lost 7 bases and the V segment lost 2 bases, leaving 8 bases of the junction unmatched. Combining the CDR3 with reference TRBV7-2 and TRBJ2-7 gives the whole variable domain GAGVSQSPSNKVTEKGKDVELRCDPISGHTALYWYRQSLGQGLEFLIYFQGNSAPDKSGLPSDRFSAERTGGSVSTLTIQRTQQEDSAVYLCASSLTGGSGEQYFGPGTRLTVT.

The chain uses TRBV11-3 and TRBJ1-1, with 8 bases matching TRBD1. In germline, CDR1 is SGHNT, CDR2 YENEEA. After removal of 5 bases from V and 13 bases from J, the junction contained 9 bases not matched to a gene. The CDR3 covers 12 residues. CDR3 DNA: TGTGCCAGCAGCCATCGGACAGGGCCCGTTTTCTTT. This gives the protein CASSHRTGPVFF.

This chain links TRBV6-1 with TRBJ1-3; D gene uncertain. The V end was cut by 4 bases, the J end by 2 bases, with 9 bases between. Germline lookup yields CDR1 MNHNS and CDR2 SASEGT. The CDR3 contains 14 residues. Written as DNA, the CDR3 is TGTGCCAGCAGTGTGGCCTCTGCTGGAAACACCATATATTTT. Protein: CASSVASAGNTIYF.

V is TRBV5-7 and J is TRBJ2-7; 8 bases align to TRBD1. TRBV5-7 is assigned to the ORF class and has an uncertain function. J was trimmed by 2 bases and V by 2 bases; bases with no gene match: 12. The CDR3 is made up of 17 amino acids. This CDR3 is CASSFGHSGGLPYEQYF. In DNA form, the CDR3 reads TGTGCCAGCAGCTTTGGACACTCAGGGGGCTTACCCTACGAGCAGTACTTC.

V is TRBV6-5 and J is TRBJ1-1; no definite D call. The CDR3 spans 13 residues. Trimming removed 4 bases at V and 1 base at J, with 7 bases between. Germline V gene sequence: CDR1 MNHEY, CDR2 SVGAGI. CDR3 DNA sequence: TGTGCCAGCAGTTCTAGACCGAACACTGAAGCTTTCTTT. Its translation: CASSSRPNTEAFF.

The V and J genes are TRBV29-1 and TRBJ1-2; the D gene is possibly TRBD1 (5 bases). CDR1 SQVTM and CDR2 ANQGSEA come from the germline V gene. The CDR3 sequence is 12 residues long. V lost 4 bases, J lost 3 bases, and 9 bases lay in between. The CDR3 protein is CSVVRVDYGYTF. The CDR3 DNA follows: TGCAGCGTTGTCAGGGTTGACTATGGCTACACCTTC. Using reference TRBV29-1 and TRBJ1-2 for the parts outside the CDR3, the full variable domain is SAVISQKPSRDICQRGTSLTIQCQVDSQVTMMFWYRQQPGQSLTLIATANQGSEATYESGFVIDKFPISRPNLTFSTLTVSNMSPEDSSIYLCSVVRVDYGYTFGSGTRLTVV.

V and J are TRBV7-8 and TRBJ2-3, with no clear D. The germline V gene has CDR1 SGHVS and CDR2 FQNEAQ. The CDR3 consists of 12 residues. V shed 3 bases and J shed 2 bases, with 3 bases lying between them. This CDR3 reads CASSFFTDTQYF. The CDR3 region has the DNA TGTGCCAGCAGCTTCTTCACAGATACGCAGTATTTT.

V usage is TRBV19 and J usage is TRBJ2-3; the match to TRBD2 covers 7 bases. The CDR3 length is 14 residues. With V trimmed by 3 bases and J by 5 bases, 5 bases remained unmatched. Germline loops: CDR1 LNHDA, CDR2 SQIVND (reference sequence). CDR3 sequence (DNA): TGTGCCAGTAGTATGGACGGCGGGGGAGATACGCAGTATTTT. It codes for CASSMDGGGDTQYF.

The V gene is TRBV7-2, the J gene TRBJ1-1, with D hard to call. V was pared by 5 bases and J by 8 bases, with 9 bases between. This CDR3 has 11 residues. Germline CDR1 SGHTA, CDR2 FQGNSA. Written as DNA, the CDR3 is TGTGCCAGCAGCCTCGCCCAGGAAGCTTTCTTT. It codes for CASSLAQEAFF. The full variable domain, completed using reference TRBV7-2 and TRBJ1-1, is GAGVSQSPSNKVTEKGKDVELRCDPISGHTALYWYRQSLGQGLEFLIYFQGNSAPDKSGLPSDRFSAERTGGSVSTLTIQRTQQEDSAVYLCASSLAQEAFFGQGTRLTVV.

The rearrangement uses TRBV15 and TRBJ1-6; 9 bases are shared with TRBD1. Germline loops: CDR1 LNHNV, CDR2 YYDKDF (reference sequence). The CDR3 is made up of 14 amino acids. V trimming: 5 bases; J trimming: 9 bases; junction bases outside the gene matches: 5. In DNA form, the CDR3 reads TGTGCCACCAGCCCAGGACAGGGGACTTCACCCCTCCACTTT. This encodes CATSPGQGTSPLHF.

This clone was detected only a few times. The CDR3 is CASSLGLAGSTDTQYF. The CDR3 nucleotides are TGCGCCAGCAGCCTGGGACTAGCGGGGAGCACAGATACGCAGTATTTT. The chain carries TRBV5-1 and TRBJ2-3; TRBD2 aligns across 13 bases. The J segment lost 0 bases and the V segment lost 4 bases, leaving 2 bases of the junction unmatched. The CDR3 totals 16 residues. Germline V lookup: CDR1 SGHRS, CDR2 YFSETQ.

This chain connects TRBV7-2 to TRBJ2-6; the D is unclear. Looked up from germline, CDR1 is SGHTA and CDR2 is FQGNSA. This CDR3 comprises 18 residues. V was clipped by 1 base and J by 0 bases, with 13 bases between them. The CDR3 sequence is CASSLVLASSSGANVLTF. CDR3 in DNA: TGTGCCAGCAGCTTAGTCTTAGCCTCGAGCTCTGGGGCCAACGTCCTGACTTTC. Full variable domain (missing parts from reference TRBV7-2 and TRBJ2-6): GAGVSQSPSNKVTEKGKDVELRCDPISGHTALYWYRQSLGQGLEFLIYFQGNSAPDKSGLPSDRFSAERTGGSVSTLTIQRTQQEDSAVYLCASSLVLASSSGANVLTFGAGSRLTVL.

This rearrangement joins TRBV29-1 to TRBJ2-5; TRBD1 agrees at 9 bases. The J call may be wrong; the DNA end is better matched by TRBJ2-7. The length of the CDR3 is 13 residues. CDR1 and CDR2 from the germline V gene are SQVTM and ANQGSEA. The CDR3, as DNA: TGCAGCGTCGGGGACAGGGTTGCGGACGAGCAGTACTTC. The encoded protein is CSVGDRVADEQYF.

The chain recombines TRBV29-1 with TRBJ2-1, with D hard to call. Trimming removed 7 bases from V and 0 bases from J, with 13 bases in between. The CDR3 runs 14 residues. In germline, CDR1 is SQVTM, CDR2 ANQGSEA. CDR3 loop: CSARHFRSYNEQFF. Here the CDR3 DNA reads TGCAGCGCACGACATTTTCGCTCCTACAATGAGCAGTTCTTC.